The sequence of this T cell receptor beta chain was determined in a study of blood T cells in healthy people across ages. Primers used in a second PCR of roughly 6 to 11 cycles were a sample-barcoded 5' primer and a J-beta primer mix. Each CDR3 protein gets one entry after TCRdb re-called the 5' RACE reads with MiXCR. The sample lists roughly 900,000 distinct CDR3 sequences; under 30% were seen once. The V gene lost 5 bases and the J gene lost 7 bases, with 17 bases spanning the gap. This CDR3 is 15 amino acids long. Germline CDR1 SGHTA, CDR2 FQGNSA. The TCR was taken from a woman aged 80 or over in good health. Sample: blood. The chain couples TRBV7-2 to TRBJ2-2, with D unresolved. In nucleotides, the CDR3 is TGTGCCAGCAGCCCATCCCCTATAAAGGGCGGGGAGCTGTTTTTT. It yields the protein CASSPSPIKGGELFF.